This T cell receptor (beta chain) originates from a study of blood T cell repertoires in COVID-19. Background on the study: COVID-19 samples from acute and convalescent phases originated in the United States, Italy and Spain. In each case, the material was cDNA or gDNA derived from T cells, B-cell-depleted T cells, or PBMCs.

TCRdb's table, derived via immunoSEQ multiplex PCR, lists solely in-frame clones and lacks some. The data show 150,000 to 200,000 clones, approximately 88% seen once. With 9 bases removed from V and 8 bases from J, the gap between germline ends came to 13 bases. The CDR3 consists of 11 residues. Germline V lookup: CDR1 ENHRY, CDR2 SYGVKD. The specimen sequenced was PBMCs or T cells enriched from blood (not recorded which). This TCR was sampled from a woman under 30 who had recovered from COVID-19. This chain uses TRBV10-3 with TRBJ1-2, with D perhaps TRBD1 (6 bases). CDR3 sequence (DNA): TGTGCCATTCAGGGGATCAGGGGCTACACCTTC. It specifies CAIQGIRGYTF.